What follows are 25 T cell receptor beta chains derived from one specimen sequenced in a study of blood T cell repertoires in COVID-19. The table came from immunoSEQ multiplex PCR; TCRdb's copy has only in-frame clones and leaves some out. The table has around 480,000 clones, about 91% seen once. What was sequenced was peripheral blood. The source is a woman in her 50s with COVID-19, enrolled during active disease.

This rearrangement joins TRBV30 to TRBJ1-1; D is ambiguous. The CDR3 is 12 amino acids. Germline values: CDR1 GTSNPN, CDR2 SVGIG (reference sequence). The V end was cut by 1 base, the J end by 1 base, with 4 bases between. CDR3 sequence: CAWSARNTEAFF. As DNA, the CDR3 is TGTGCCTGGAGTGCGAGGAACACTGAAGCTTTCTTT.

V is TRBV19 and J is TRBJ2-1; the match to TRBD1 covers 7 bases. CDR3 size: 14 residues. The V gene end was trimmed by 5 bases and the J gene end by 8 bases; junction bases not matched to a gene: 9. Per the germline V gene, CDR1 is LNHDA and CDR2 is SQIVND (reference sequence). CDR3 protein: CASSVDRARDEQFF. CDR3 sequence (DNA): TGTGCCAGTAGTGTCGACAGGGCAAGGGATGAGCAGTTCTTC.

The V and J genes are TRBV5-6 and TRBJ1-3; D is ambiguous. Per germline, CDR1 SGHDT and CDR2 YYEEEE. V was cut by 1 base and J by 3 bases, with 8 bases left in between. CDR3 length: 14 amino acids. The CDR3 protein is CASSLLGVGNTIYF. Here the CDR3 DNA reads TGTGCCAGCAGCTTGCTGGGAGTTGGAAACACCATATATTTT.

This chain connects TRBV9 to TRBJ1-2; 9 nucleotides line up with TRBD1. The CDR3 covers 17 residues. CDR1 is SGDLS and CDR2 is YYNGEE in the germline V gene. Germline trimming cut 6 bases from V and 8 bases from J; bases unmatched to any gene: 20. CDR3 nucleotide sequence: TGTGCCAGCACGCTTCTCGAGAGGGGGACAGGGCATAACGGCTACACCTTC. Encoded protein: CASTLLERGTGHNGYTF.

This chain links TRBV19 with TRBJ1-1, with 8 bases fitting TRBD1. The CDR3 is 13 amino acids. Germline V gene sequence: CDR1 LNHDA, CDR2 SQIVND (reference sequence). V shed 9 bases, J shed 1 base, and the junction held 4 bases outside the gene matches. CDR3 sequence reads: CASQGQGNTEAFF. DNA for the CDR3: TGTGCCAGCCAAGGACAGGGGAACACTGAAGCTTTCTTT.

The chain uses TRBV10-3 and TRBJ2-3; 7 bases are shared with TRBD1. J was trimmed by 3 bases and V by 3 bases; bases with no gene match: 3. CDR1 and CDR2 from the germline V gene are ENHRY and SYGVKD. The CDR3 is 14 residues long. The CDR3 DNA sequence: TGTGCCATCAGTGAACAGGGGCCTACAGATACGCAGTATTTT. It yields the protein CAISEQGPTDTQYF.

Written as DNA, the CDR3 is TGCAGCGGGGAGGGGGATACGCAGTATTTT. Encoded protein: CSGEGDTQYF. The genes are TRBV29-1 and TRBJ2-3, with 7 nucleotides matching TRBD2. With V trimmed by 7 bases and J by 6 bases, 1 base remained unmatched. Germline CDR1 and CDR2: SQVTM and ANQGSEA. The CDR3 consists of 10 residues.

This rearrangement joins TRBV30 to TRBJ2-7; 8 bases line up with TRBD2. This CDR3 comprises 15 residues. With 0 bases clipped from V and 12 bases from J, the junction kept 16 bases outside the gene matches. Germline lookup yields CDR1 GTSNPN and CDR2 SVGIG (reference sequence). CDR3 sequence reads: CAWSVGGRGAAIGYF. The CDR3 DNA is TGTGCCTGGAGTGTAGGGGGGCGGGGGGCCGCCATAGGGTACTTC.

This sequence joins TRBV5-5 and TRBJ2-2; D is unresolved. CDR1 is SGHKS, CDR2 YYEKEE, per germline (reference sequence). V lost 2 bases and J 5 bases, leaving 13 bases between the germline ends. The CDR3 loop spans 15 amino acids. The CDR3 region is CASSLASYNTGELFF. The DNA of the CDR3 is TGTGCCAGCAGCTTAGCTAGTTATAATACCGGGGAGCTGTTTTTT.

This rearrangement joins TRBV6-6 to TRBJ1-5; D not resolved. Germline V lookup: CDR1 MNHNY, CDR2 SVGAGI (reference sequence). The CDR3 is 13 residues long. V lost 6 bases and J lost 3, with 9 bases in between. CDR3 region: CASRAVNNQPQHF. The CDR3 nucleotides are TGTGCCAGCAGAGCGGTAAACAATCAGCCCCAGCATTTT.

The chain joins TRBV30 to TRBJ1-1, with 10 bases matching TRBD1. The CDR3 is 15 amino acids. V gave up 2 bases and J gave up 7 bases; unmatched junction bases: 10. CDR1 is GTSNPN, CDR2 SVGIG, per germline (reference sequence). The chain's CDR3 is CAWSPWTGGAHEAFF. The CDR3 DNA sequence: TGTGCCTGGAGTCCATGGACAGGGGGGGCCCATGAAGCTTTCTTT.

The chain is built from TRBV7-9 and TRBJ1-1; TRBD1 is a possible D gene (5 bases). V dropped 5 bases and J dropped 5 bases, with 15 bases sitting between them. This CDR3 contains 14 residues. CDR1 and CDR2 (germline): SEHNR, FQNEAQ (reference sequence). Here the CDR3 DNA reads TGTGCCAGCAGCCCGAGCAGGGCGGGGACTGAAGCTTTCTTT. Translating it yields CASSPSRAGTEAFF.

This clone was observed a single time. The identical CDR3 is also encoded by other nucleotide sequences in the sample. The chain employs TRBV27 and TRBJ1-1; 7 nucleotides align to TRBD1. The V gene end was trimmed by 4 bases and the J gene end by 4 bases; junction bases not matched to a gene: 0. Germline V gene data show CDR1 as MNHEY and CDR2 as SMNVEV (reference sequence). This CDR3 is 12 amino acids long. The chain's CDR3 is CASSSGGTEAFF. The DNA of the CDR3 is TGTGCCAGCAGTTCAGGGGGCACTGAAGCTTTCTTT.

This sequence joins TRBV4-1 and TRBJ1-4; a weak D match, TRBD1 (6 bases). The V end lost 0 bases, the J end lost 4 bases, and 12 bases lay between the germline ends. In germline, CDR1 is MGHRA, CDR2 YSYEKL. CDR3 length: 16 amino acids. CDR3 coding DNA: TGCGCCAGCAGCCAAGAAAACGGACAGCGTAATGAAAAACTGTTTTTT. Translation: CASSQENGQRNEKLFF.

The chain recombines TRBV6-5 with TRBJ1-2, with a weak D call TRBD1 (5 bases). Germline V CDR1 and CDR2: MNHEY, SVGAGI. The CDR3 totals 14 residues. V lost 4 bases, J lost 4 bases, and 13 bases lay in between. The CDR3 nucleotides read TGTGCCAGCAGTTCCCGACGGGGGAGCTATGGCTACACCTTC. Amino acids: CASSSRRGSYGYTF.

The chain uses TRBV9 and TRBJ2-3, with D tentatively TRBD1 (6 bases). The CDR3 is 16 residues long. Trimming stripped 0 bases from V and 0 bases from J, with 11 bases between. Germline V gene lookup returns CDR1 SGDLS and CDR2 YYNGEE. The CDR3 here is CASSVVTGSSTDTQYF. The CDR3 DNA sequence: TGTGCCAGCAGCGTAGTCACAGGGTCTAGCACAGATACGCAGTATTTT.

The CDR3 reads CASSPHGTGDNGYTF. CDR3 sequence (DNA): TGCGCCAGCAGCCCACACGGGACAGGGGATAATGGCTACACCTTC. The chain links TRBV4-1 to TRBJ1-2; 10 bases agree with TRBD1. CDR1 MGHRA and CDR2 YSYEKL come from the germline V gene. CDR3 size: 15 residues. The junction had 8 bases not matched to a gene; V was cut back by 4 bases and J by 6 bases.

The chain uses TRBV2 and TRBJ1-5; 8 bases agree with TRBD1. In germline, CDR1 is SNHLY, CDR2 FYNNEI. The CDR3 runs 17 residues. V was clipped by 6 bases and J by 0 bases; unmatched bases: 10. Here the CDR3 DNA reads TGTGCCAGCAGGGCTGACAGGGGCGGGTATAGCAATCAGCCCCAGCATTTT. Its translation: CASRADRGGYSNQPQHF.

The chain recombines TRBV19 with TRBJ2-3, with 7 bases aligning to TRBD1. Germline trimming cut 7 bases from V and 5 bases from J; bases unmatched to any gene: 6. This CDR3 has 13 residues. Looked up from germline, CDR1 is LNHDA and CDR2 is SQIVND (reference sequence). CDR3 in amino acids: CASNKGAGDTQYF. The CDR3 nucleotides are TGTGCCAGTAACAAGGGGGCGGGAGATACGCAGTATTTT.

Concerning this clone: Other DNA sequences from this sample encode an identical CDR3 as well. The chain couples TRBV7-3 to TRBJ1-1; D remains ambiguous. The CDR3 is 13 amino acids. Germline V lookup: CDR1 SGHTA, CDR2 FQGTGA. The V and J ends lost 5 bases and 1 base respectively, with 8 bases between them. CDR3: CASSLEGNTEAFF. DNA for the CDR3: TGTGCCAGCAGCCTTGAGGGGAACACTGAAGCTTTCTTT.

The genes are TRBV2 and TRBJ2-6; D may be TRBD1 (5 bases). This CDR3 contains 17 residues. With 2 bases removed from V and 0 bases from J, the gap between germline ends came to 11 bases. CDR1 and CDR2 (germline): SNHLY, FYNNEI. CDR3 region: CASSENRLPSGANVLTF. The CDR3, as DNA: TGTGCCAGCAGTGAAAACAGGTTACCCTCTGGGGCCAACGTCCTGACTTTC.

This clone was seen only once. The chain employs TRBV30 and TRBJ1-5; tentative D call: TRBD1 (6 bases). Germline values: CDR1 GTSNPN, CDR2 SVGIG (reference sequence). CDR3 length: 13 amino acids. Trimming took off 8 bases at V and 5 bases at J, with 16 bases between the two ends. For the CDR3, the DNA is TGTGCCCCGACGGGACAAGGGGATCAGCCCCAGCATTTT. The encoded protein is CAPTGQGDQPQHF.

The chain combines TRBV19 with TRBJ1-2, with D hard to call. CDR1 is LNHDA and CDR2 is SQIVND in the germline V gene (reference sequence). Trimming took 3 bases from V and 6 from J, leaving 11 bases between them. The CDR3 covers 13 residues. CDR3 in amino acids: CASSMGGIDGYTF. The CDR3 bases are TGTGCCAGTAGTATGGGAGGGATCGATGGCTACACCTTC.

This chain links TRBV10-3 with TRBJ2-7, with a weak D call TRBD2 (6 bases). From germline, CDR1 is ENHRY and CDR2 SYGVKD. The V and J ends lost 4 bases and 5 bases respectively, with 18 bases between them. The CDR3 has 15 amino acids. For the CDR3, the DNA is TGTGCCATCAGTGGGAAGATCGGGGGTTCGGACGAGCAGTACTTC. Residues: CAISGKIGGSDEQYF.

The J gene is TRBJ2-3, the V gene TRBV9; unclear D gene. Germline V CDR1 and CDR2: SGDLS, YYNGEE. The CDR3 totals 15 residues. V was shortened by 0 bases and J by 1 base, with 9 bases between the two germline ends. This chain's CDR3 is CASSVEQSGTDTQYF. CDR3 DNA: TGTGCCAGCAGCGTAGAACAGTCAGGCACAGATACGCAGTATTTT. Complete variable domain (other parts from reference TRBV9 and TRBJ2-3): DSGVTQTPKHLITATGQRVTLRCSPRSGDLSVYWYQQSLDQGLQFLIQYYNGEERAKGNILERFSAQQFPDLHSELNLSSLELGDSALYFCASSVEQSGTDTQYFGPGTRLTVL.